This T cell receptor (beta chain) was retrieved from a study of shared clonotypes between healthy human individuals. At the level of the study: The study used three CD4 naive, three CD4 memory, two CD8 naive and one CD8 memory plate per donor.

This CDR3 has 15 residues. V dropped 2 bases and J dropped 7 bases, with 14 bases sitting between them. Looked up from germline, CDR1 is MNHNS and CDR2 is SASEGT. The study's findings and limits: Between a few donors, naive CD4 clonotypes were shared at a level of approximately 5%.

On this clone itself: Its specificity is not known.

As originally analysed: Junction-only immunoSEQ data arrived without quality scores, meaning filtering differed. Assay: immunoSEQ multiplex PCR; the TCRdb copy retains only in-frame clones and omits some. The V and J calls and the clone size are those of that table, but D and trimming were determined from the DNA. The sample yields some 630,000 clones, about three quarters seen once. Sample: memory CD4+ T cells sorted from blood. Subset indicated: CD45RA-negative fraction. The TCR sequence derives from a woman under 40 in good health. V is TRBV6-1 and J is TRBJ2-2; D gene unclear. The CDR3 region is CASSEKALSFGELFF. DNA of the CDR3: TGTGCCAGCAGTGAAAAGGCTTTATCGTTCGGGGAGCTGTTTTTT.